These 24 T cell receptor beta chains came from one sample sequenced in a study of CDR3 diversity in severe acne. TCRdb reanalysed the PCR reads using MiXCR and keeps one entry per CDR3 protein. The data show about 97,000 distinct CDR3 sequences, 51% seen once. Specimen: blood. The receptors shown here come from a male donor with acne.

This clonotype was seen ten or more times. CDR3 loop: CASSWTSGAPGGKEQFF. CDR3 sequence (DNA): TGTGCCAGCAGTTGGACTAGCGGGGCACCGGGAGGGAAGGAGCAGTTCTTC. J is TRBJ2-1 and V is TRBV12-3 or TRBV12-4, with TRBD2 matching over 12 bases. With 4 bases clipped from V and 10 bases from J, the junction kept 14 bases outside the gene matches. CDR3 length: 17 amino acids.

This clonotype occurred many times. Here the CDR3 reads CASSGGAAASSYEQYF. The CDR3 bases are TGTGCCAGCAGCGGAGGGGCAGCGGCGAGCTCCTACGAGCAGTACTTC. The chain combines TRBV3-1 with TRBJ2-7; D might be TRBD2 (6 bases). V was clipped by 5 bases and J by 0 bases, with 17 bases between them. CDR1 is LGHDT and CDR2 is YNNKEL in the germline V gene (reference sequence). The CDR3 extends over 16 amino acids.

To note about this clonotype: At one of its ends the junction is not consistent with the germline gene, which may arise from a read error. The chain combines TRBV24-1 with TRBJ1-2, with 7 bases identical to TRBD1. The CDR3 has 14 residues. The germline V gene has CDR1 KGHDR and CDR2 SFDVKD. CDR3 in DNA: TGTGCCAGCAGTTTCGGACTAGGGGGCCATGGCTACACCTTC. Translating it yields CASSFGLGGHGYTF.

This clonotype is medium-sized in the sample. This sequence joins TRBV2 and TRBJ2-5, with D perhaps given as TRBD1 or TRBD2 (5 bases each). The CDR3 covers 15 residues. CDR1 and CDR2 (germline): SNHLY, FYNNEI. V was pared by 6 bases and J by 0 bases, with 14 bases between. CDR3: CASRDRDGNQETQYF. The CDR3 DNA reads TGTGCCAGCAGGGACCGGGACGGCAACCAAGAGACCCAGTACTTC.

CDR3 bases: TGTGCCAGCAGGGTCGGTAATCAGCCCCAGCATTTT. This codes for CASRVGNQPQHF. V is TRBV12-3 or TRBV12-4 and J is TRBJ1-5; no definite D call. V was trimmed by 6 bases and J by 4 bases, leaving 7 bases between them. CDR3 length: 12 amino acids.

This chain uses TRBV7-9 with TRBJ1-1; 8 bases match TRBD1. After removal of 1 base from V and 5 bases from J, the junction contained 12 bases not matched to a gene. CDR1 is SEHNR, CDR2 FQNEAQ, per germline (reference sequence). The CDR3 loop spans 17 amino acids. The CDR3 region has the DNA TGTGCCAGCAGCTTAGTTGGGAACTGGCAGGGGGCAACTGAAGCTTTCTTT. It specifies CASSLVGNWQGATEAFF. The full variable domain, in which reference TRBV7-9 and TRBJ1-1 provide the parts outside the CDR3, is DTGVSQNPRHKITKRGQNVTFRCDPISEHNRLYWYRQTLGQGPEFLTYFQNEAQLEKSRLLSDRFSAERPKGSFSTLEIQRTEQGDSAMYLCASSLVGNWQGATEAFFGQGTRLTVV.

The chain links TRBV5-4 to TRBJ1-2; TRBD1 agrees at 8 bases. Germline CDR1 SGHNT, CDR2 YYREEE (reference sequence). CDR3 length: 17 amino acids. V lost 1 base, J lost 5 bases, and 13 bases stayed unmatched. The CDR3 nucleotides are TGTGCCAGCAGCTTGAATGACGTGCCAGGGGGCGAATATGGCTACACCTTC. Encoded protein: CASSLNDVPGGEYGYTF.

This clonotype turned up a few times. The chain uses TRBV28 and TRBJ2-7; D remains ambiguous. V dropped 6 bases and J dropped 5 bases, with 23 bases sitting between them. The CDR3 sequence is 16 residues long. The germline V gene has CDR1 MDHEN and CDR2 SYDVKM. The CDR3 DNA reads TGTGCCAGCAGCGAACCCCATTCCGTGGTCGTCCACGAGCAGTACTTC. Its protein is CASSEPHSVVVHEQYF.

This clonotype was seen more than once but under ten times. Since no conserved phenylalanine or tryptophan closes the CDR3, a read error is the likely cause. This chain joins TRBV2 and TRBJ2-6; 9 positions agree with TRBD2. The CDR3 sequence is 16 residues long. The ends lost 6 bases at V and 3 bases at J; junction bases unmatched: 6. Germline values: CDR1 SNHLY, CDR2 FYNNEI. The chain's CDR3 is CASRRLAANGANVLTS. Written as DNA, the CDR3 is TGTGCCAGCAGGAGACTAGCGGCGAATGGGGCCAACGTCCTGACTTCC.

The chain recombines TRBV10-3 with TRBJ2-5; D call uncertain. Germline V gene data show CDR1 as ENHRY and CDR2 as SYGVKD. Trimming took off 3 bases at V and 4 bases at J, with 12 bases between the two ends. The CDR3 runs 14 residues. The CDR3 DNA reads TGTGCCATCAGTGACGAATGGGTGTCAGAGACCCAGTACTTC. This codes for CAISDEWVSETQYF.

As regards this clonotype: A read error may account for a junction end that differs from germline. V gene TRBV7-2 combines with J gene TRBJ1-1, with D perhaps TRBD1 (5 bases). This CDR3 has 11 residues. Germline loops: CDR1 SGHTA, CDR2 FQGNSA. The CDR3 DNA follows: TGTGCCAGCAGCTTGGGGGTAGGATATAACTTT. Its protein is CASSLGVGYNF.

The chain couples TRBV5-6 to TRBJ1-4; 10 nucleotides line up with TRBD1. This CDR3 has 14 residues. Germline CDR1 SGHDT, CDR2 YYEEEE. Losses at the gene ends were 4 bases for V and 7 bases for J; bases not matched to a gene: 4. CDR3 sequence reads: CASSPDRGGEKLFF. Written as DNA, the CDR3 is TGTGCCAGCAGCCCGGACAGGGGGGGTGAAAAACTGTTTTTT.

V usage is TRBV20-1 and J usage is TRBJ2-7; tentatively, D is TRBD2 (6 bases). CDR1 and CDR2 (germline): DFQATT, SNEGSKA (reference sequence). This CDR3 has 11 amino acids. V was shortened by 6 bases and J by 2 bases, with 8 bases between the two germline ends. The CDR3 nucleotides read TGCAGTGCCCGGGGGACCTACGAGCAGTACTTC. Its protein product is CSARGTYEQYF.

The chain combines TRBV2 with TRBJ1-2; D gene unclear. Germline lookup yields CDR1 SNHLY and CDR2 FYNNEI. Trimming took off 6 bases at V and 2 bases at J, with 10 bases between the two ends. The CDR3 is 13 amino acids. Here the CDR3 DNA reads TGTGCCAGCAGGGAACACGGGAACTATGGCTACACCTTC. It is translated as CASREHGNYGYTF.

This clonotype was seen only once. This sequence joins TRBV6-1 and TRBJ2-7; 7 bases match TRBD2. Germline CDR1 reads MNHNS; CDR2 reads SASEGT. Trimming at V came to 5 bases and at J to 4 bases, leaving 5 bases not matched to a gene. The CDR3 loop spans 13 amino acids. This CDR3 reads CASSYASGYEQYF. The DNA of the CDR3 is TGTGCCAGCAGTTACGCTAGCGGATACGAGCAGTACTTC.

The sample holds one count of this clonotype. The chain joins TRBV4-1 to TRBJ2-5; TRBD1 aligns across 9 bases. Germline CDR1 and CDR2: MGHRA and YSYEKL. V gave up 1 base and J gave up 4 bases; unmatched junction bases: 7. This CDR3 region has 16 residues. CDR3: CASSQVLQGAGETQYF. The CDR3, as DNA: TGCGCCAGCAGCCAAGTATTACAGGGGGCAGGAGAGACCCAGTACTTC.

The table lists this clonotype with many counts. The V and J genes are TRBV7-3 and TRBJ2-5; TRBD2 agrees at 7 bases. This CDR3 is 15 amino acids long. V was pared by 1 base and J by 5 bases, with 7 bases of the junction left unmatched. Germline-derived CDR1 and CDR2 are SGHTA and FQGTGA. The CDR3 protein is CASSLKGGVSETQYF. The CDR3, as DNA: TGTGCCAGCAGCTTAAAGGGAGGGGTTTCGGAGACCCAGTACTTC.

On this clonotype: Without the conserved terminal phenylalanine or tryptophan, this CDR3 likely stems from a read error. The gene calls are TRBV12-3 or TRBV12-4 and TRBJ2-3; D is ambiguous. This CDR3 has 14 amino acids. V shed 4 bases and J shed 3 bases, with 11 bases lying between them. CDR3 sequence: CASSSLTHTDTQYS. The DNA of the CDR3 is TGTGCCAGCAGTTCTCTAACTCATACAGATACGCAGTATTCT.

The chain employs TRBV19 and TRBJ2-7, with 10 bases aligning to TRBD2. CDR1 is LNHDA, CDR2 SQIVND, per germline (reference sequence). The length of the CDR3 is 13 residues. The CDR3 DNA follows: TGTGCTAGAGATTCTAGCGGGGGCTACGAGCAGTACTTC. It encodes CARDSSGGYEQYF.

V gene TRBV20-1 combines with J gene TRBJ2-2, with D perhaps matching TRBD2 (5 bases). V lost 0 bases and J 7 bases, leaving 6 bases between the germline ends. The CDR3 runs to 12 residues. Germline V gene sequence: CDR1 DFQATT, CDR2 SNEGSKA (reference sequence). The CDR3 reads CSARDEGGELFF. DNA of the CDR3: TGCAGTGCTAGAGATGAGGGCGGGGAGCTGTTTTTT.

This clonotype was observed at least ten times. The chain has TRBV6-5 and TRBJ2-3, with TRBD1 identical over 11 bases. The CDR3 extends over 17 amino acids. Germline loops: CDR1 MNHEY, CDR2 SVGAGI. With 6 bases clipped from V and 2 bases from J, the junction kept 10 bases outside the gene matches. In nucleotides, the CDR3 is TGTGCCAGCAGCTCCCCCTGGACAGGGGGCAACACAGATACGCAGTATTTT. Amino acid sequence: CASSSPWTGGNTDTQYF.

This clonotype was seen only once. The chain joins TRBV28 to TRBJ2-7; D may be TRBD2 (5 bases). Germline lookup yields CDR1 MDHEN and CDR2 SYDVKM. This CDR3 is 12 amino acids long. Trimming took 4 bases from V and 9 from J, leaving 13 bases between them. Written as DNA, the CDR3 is TGTGCCAGCAGTTCCGGGAAGTCCCCGCAGTACTTC. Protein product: CASSSGKSPQYF.

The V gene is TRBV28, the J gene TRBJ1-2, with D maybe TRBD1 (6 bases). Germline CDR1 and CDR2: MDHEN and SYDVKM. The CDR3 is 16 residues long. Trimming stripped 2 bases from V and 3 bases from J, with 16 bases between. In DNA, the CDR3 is TGTGCCAGCAGTTTAGCCTTTTACAGGGAGGACTATGGCTACACCTTC. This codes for CASSLAFYREDYGYTF.

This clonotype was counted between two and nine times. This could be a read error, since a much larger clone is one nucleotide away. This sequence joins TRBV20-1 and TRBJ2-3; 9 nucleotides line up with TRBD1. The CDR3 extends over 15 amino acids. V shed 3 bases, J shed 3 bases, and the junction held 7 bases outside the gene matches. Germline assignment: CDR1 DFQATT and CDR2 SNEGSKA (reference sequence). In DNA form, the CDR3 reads TGCAGTGCTAGGAATAACGGGACAGGGACAGATACGCAGTATTTT. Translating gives CSARNNGTGTDTQYF.